This note documents a single T cell receptor beta chain sequence. The Seattle patients joined while their infection was active and were tracked longitudinally afterward. The data originate from a study of blood T cell repertoires in COVID-19. Study overall: Acute and convalescent COVID-19 samples came from the United States, Italy and Spain.

Authors' data handling: Estimation of nucleated cell counts relied on the amplification of reference gene primers. TCRdb keeps only in-frame clones here, not all; method: immunoSEQ multiplex PCR. V, J and clone size reflect that table, while D and trimming were determined from the DNA. Of about 230,000 clones listed, more than 75% were seen once; the top ten hold 9.5% to 13%. The CDR3 runs 15 residues. CDR1 is MNHEY and CDR2 is SMNVEV in the germline V gene (reference sequence). V was pared by 4 bases and J by 3 bases, with 12 bases between. This chain connects TRBV27 to TRBJ1-4, with no clear D. This TCR was recovered from a man aged 50 to 60 with COVID-19, enrolled during active disease. Sequencing was done on a sample of peripheral blood. CDR3 bases: TGTGCCAGCAGTTCCGACTTGGTATCTAATGAAAAACTGTTTTTT. Protein: CASSSDLVSNEKLFF. The full variable domain, its missing parts supplied by reference TRBV27 and TRBJ1-4, is EAQVTQNPRYLITVTGKKLTVTCSQNMNHEYMSWYRQDPGLGLRQIYYSMNVEVTDKGDVPEGYKVSRKEKRNFPLILESPSPNQTSLYFCASSSDLVSNEKLFFGSGTQLSVL.